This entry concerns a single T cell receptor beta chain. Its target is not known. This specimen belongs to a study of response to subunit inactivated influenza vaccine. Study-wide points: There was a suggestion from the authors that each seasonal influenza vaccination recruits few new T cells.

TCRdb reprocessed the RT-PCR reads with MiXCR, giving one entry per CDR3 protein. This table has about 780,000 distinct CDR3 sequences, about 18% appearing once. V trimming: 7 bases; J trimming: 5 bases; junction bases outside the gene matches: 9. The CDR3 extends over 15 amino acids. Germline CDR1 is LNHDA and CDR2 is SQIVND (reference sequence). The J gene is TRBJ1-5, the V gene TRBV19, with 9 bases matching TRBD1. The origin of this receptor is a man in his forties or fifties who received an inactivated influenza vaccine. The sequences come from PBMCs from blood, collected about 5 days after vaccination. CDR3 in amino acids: CASIPGGTGHQPQHF. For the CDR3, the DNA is TGTGCCAGTATCCCGGGCGGGACAGGGCATCAGCCCCAGCATTTT.